The 16 T cell receptor beta chains given below trace back to one sample, sequenced in a study of shared clonotypes between healthy human individuals. The table came from immunoSEQ multiplex PCR; TCRdb's copy has only in-frame clones and leaves some out. The sample shows about 610,000 clones, 97% of them seen only once. Material: naive CD4+ T cells sorted from blood. Subset given: CD45RA+ positively selected. The receptor source for this set is a woman in her twenties or thirties in good health.

The genes are TRBV6-1 and TRBJ2-1; maybe TRBD1 (5 bases). With 6 bases removed from V and 4 bases from J, the gap between germline ends came to 13 bases. The germline CDR1 and CDR2 sequences are MNHNS and SASEGT. CDR3 length: 14 residues. CDR3 DNA: TGTGCCAGCAGGAAGCAGGGAAAATACAATGAGCAGTTCTTC. The encoded protein is CASRKQGKYNEQFF.

This sequence joins TRBV6-5 and TRBJ2-1; 13 bases align to TRBD2. The CDR3 is 15 residues long. Germline assignment: CDR1 MNHEY and CDR2 SVGAGI. The trim removed 0 bases at V and 10 bases at J, leaving 3 bases unmatched. CDR3 sequence reads: CASSYSTSGRLEQFF. The CDR3 DNA reads TGTGCCAGCAGTTACTCGACTAGCGGGAGGCTCGAGCAGTTCTTC.

V and J are TRBV7-2 and TRBJ2-5, with D unclear. The CDR3 sequence is 14 residues long. Germline CDR1 SGHTA, CDR2 FQGNSA. V was clipped by 3 bases and J by 5 bases, with 13 bases between them. The CDR3, as DNA: TGTGCCAGCAGCTTCGCCCGGCAGGAGGAGACCCAGTACTTC. Residues: CASSFARQEETQYF.

The V gene is TRBV5-1, the J gene TRBJ2-2, with TRBD2 matching over 8 bases. Germline V gene sequence: CDR1 SGHRS, CDR2 YFSETQ. V trimming: 4 bases; J trimming: 7 bases; junction bases outside the gene matches: 6. This CDR3 has 14 amino acids. The CDR3 nucleotides read TGCGCCAGCAGCGGCGGGACTAGTGGCGGGGAGCTGTTTTTT. Amino acids: CASSGGTSGGELFF. Full variable domain (rest looked up from reference TRBV5-1 and TRBJ2-2): KAGVTQTPRYLIKTRGQQVTLSCSPISGHRSVSWYQQTPGQGLQFLFEYFSETQRNKGNFPGRFSGRQFSNSRSEMNVSTLELGDSALYLCASSGGTSGGELFFGEGSRLTVL.

This chain connects TRBV7-2 to TRBJ1-1, with 7 bases that match TRBD1. Looked up from germline, CDR1 is SGHTA and CDR2 is FQGNSA. J gave up 4 bases and V 6 bases, and 5 bases lay outside the gene matches. The CDR3 is 13 amino acids. This CDR3 reads CASRSTGATEAFF. The DNA of the CDR3 is TGTGCCAGCAGGTCAACAGGGGCCACTGAAGCTTTCTTT.

This chain connects TRBV10-2 to TRBJ2-1; no firm D call. This CDR3 comprises 13 residues. The V gene lost 3 bases and the J gene lost 6 bases, with 9 bases spanning the gap. Germline V gives CDR1 WSHSY, CDR2 SAAADI. The CDR3 coding sequence is TGCGCCAGCAGTGATGGCACGGGCAATGAGCAGTTCTTC. Amino acids: CASSDGTGNEQFF.

The CDR3, as DNA: TGTGCCAGCAGTGAGACTAGCGTCAATGAGCAGTTCTTC. Protein sequence: CASSETSVNEQFF. The chain employs TRBV2 and TRBJ2-1, with 8 nucleotides matching TRBD2. CDR1 and CDR2 (germline): SNHLY, FYNNEI. Trimming at V came to 3 bases and at J to 6 bases, leaving 1 base not matched to a gene. The CDR3 is 13 amino acids.

The chain's CDR3 is CASSFGTSGTYEQYF. In DNA form, the CDR3 reads TGTGCCAGCAGCTTCGGGACTAGCGGCACCTACGAGCAGTACTTC. The V gene is TRBV7-2, the J gene TRBJ2-7; 11 bases align to TRBD2. Trimming took 3 bases from V and 2 from J; bases not matched to a gene: 3. The CDR3 spans 15 residues. Germline assignment: CDR1 SGHTA and CDR2 FQGNSA.

V usage is TRBV28 and J usage is TRBJ2-5; D remains ambiguous. The J call may be wrong; the DNA end is better matched by TRBJ2-7. CDR1 is MDHEN and CDR2 is SYDVKM in the germline V gene. The CDR3 has 12 residues. The CDR3 region has the DNA TGTGCCAGCAGTTTATTAGCCTACGAGCAGTACTTC. It encodes CASSLLAYEQYF.

This clone was seen once. This sequence joins TRBV6-5 and TRBJ2-7; 9 nucleotides line up with TRBD1. J was trimmed by 3 bases and V by 6 bases; bases with no gene match: 9. The CDR3 has 15 amino acids. CDR1 and CDR2 (germline): MNHEY, SVGAGI. The CDR3 DNA is TGTGCCAGCAGCGGTCCGGACAGGGGTGACTACGAGCAGTACTTC. Translation gives CASSGPDRGDYEQYF.

The chain employs TRBV9 and TRBJ1-3; D perhaps matches TRBD1 (5 bases). The CDR3 sequence is 18 residues long. Trimming stripped 3 bases from V and 4 bases from J, with 23 bases between. CDR1 and CDR2 from the germline V gene are SGDLS and YYNGEE. In nucleotides, the CDR3 is TGTGCCAGCAGCGCACAAACCGGGCAGGGTCTACTCGGAAACACCATATATTTT. Its protein product is CASSAQTGQGLLGNTIYF.

The V and J genes are TRBV28 and TRBJ2-7, with 10 bases lining up with TRBD2. Germline V gene sequence: CDR1 MDHEN, CDR2 SYDVKM. The CDR3 has 16 residues. Losses at the gene ends were 2 bases for V and 3 bases for J; bases not matched to a gene: 7. As DNA, the CDR3 is TGTGCCAGCAGTTTAGTCGGAGCTAGCGGGAGCTACGAGCAGTACTTC. It encodes CASSLVGASGSYEQYF.

This clone was seen only once. The chain is built from TRBV11-2 and TRBJ1-4, with 7 positions matching TRBD1. CDR3 length: 17 residues. Germline CDR1 and CDR2: SGHAT and FQNNGV. V shed 2 bases, J shed 2 bases, and the junction held 8 bases outside the gene matches. CDR3 bases: TGTGCCAGCAGCTTACCGGGAGTCAGGGGGACTAATGAAAAACTGTTTTTT. This encodes CASSLPGVRGTNEKLFF.

This chain uses TRBV6-1 with TRBJ2-2, with D perhaps TRBD2 (5 bases). Between the trimmed V and J ends, which lost 3 bases and 7 bases, there was a span of 9 bases. Germline V gives CDR1 MNHNS, CDR2 SASEGT. The CDR3 has 13 amino acids. The CDR3 spells CASSDSAGGELFF. The CDR3 DNA reads as TGTGCCAGCAGTGACTCGGCGGGCGGGGAGCTGTTTTTT.

The genes are TRBV27 and TRBJ1-1; D unresolved. Per germline, CDR1 MNHEY and CDR2 SMNVEV (reference sequence). V dropped 3 bases and J dropped 0 bases, with 5 bases sitting between them. The CDR3 is 13 amino acids. The CDR3 loop is CASSFVLNTEAFF. CDR3 in DNA: TGTGCCAGCAGTTTTGTGCTGAACACTGAAGCTTTCTTT.

The gene calls are TRBV19 and TRBJ2-1, with 11 bases fitting TRBD2. CDR3 length: 14 amino acids. The V and J ends lost 6 bases and 7 bases, in that order; junction bases with no gene match: 5. Germline V gene lookup returns CDR1 LNHDA and CDR2 SQIVND (reference sequence). CDR3: CASSRTSGLNEQFF. In DNA, the CDR3 is TGTGCCAGTAGCCGGACTAGCGGGTTGAATGAGCAGTTCTTC.